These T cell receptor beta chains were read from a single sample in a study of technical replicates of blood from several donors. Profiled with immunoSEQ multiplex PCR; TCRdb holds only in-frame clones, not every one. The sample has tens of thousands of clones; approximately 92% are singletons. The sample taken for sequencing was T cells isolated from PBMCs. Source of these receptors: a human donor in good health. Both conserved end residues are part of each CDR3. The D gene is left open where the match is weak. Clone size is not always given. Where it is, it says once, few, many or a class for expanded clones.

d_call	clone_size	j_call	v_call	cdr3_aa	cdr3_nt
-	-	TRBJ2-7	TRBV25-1	CAAGRGHYEQYF	TGTGCCGCGGGCAGGGGACACTACGAGCAGTACTTC
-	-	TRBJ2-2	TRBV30	CAWSGGGMTGELFF	TGTGCCTGGAGTGGAGGAGGGATGACCGGGGAGCTGTTTTTT
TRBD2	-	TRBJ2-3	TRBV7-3	CASSFLGLAGDTQYF	TGTGCCAGCAGCTTTTTGGGACTAGCGGGAGATACGCAGTATTTT
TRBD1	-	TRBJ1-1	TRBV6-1	CASSDKAGGLTEAFF	TGTGCCAGCAGTGATAAGGCAGGGGGCCTCACTGAAGCTTTCTTT
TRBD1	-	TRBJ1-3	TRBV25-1	CASTGRGIFYRSGNTIYF	TGTGCCAGCACCGGCAGGGGGATATTCTACCGGTCTGGAAACACCATATATTTT
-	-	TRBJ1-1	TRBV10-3	CAISESGGADAFF	TGTGCCATCAGTGAGTCGGGGGGGGCAGACGCTTTCTTT
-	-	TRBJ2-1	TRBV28	CASIVTGNNEQFF	TGTGCCAGCATTGTAACAGGCAACAATGAGCAGTTCTTC
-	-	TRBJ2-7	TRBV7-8	CASSLGKGPSYEQYF	TGTGCCAGCAGCTTAGGGAAGGGGCCCTCCTACGAGCAGTACTTC
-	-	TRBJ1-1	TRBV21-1	CASSKDIRDRGNTEAFF	TGTGCCAGCAGCAAAGATATCCGGGACAGGGGGAACACTGAAGCTTTCTTT
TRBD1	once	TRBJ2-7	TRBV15	CATSVDRAEQYF	TGTGCCACCAGCGTGGACAGGGCTGAGCAGTACTTC
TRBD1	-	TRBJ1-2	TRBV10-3	CAIHRGLDYGYTF	TGTGCCATTCACAGGGGGCTCGACTATGGCTACACCTTC
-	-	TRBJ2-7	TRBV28	CASSLFAGYYEQYF	TGTGCCAGCAGTTTATTTGCGGGCTATTACGAGCAGTACTTC
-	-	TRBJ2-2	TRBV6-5	CASSYLSANTGELFF	TGTGCCAGCAGTTACCTGTCCGCGAACACCGGGGAGCTGTTTTTT
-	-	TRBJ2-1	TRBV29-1	CSGGVGEQFF	TGCAGCGGGGGGGTCGGTGAGCAGTTCTTC
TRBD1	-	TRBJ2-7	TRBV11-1	CASSLAYRGQTYEQYF	TGTGCCAGCAGCTTAGCGTACAGGGGACAGACCTACGAGCAGTACTTC
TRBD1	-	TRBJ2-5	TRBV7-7	CASSGDRGETQYF	TGTGCTAGCAGCGGAGACAGGGGTGAGACCCAGTACTTC
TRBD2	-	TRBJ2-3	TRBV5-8	CASSLSGGGFADTQYF	TGTGCCAGCAGCCTCTCCGGGGGGGGCTTCGCAGATACGCAGTATTTT
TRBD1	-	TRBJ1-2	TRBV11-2	CASSLEGDRVYRGYTF	TGTGCCAGCAGCTTAGAAGGGGACAGGGTATATCGTGGCTACACCTTC
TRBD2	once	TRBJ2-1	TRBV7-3	CASSPNSGRSNEQFF	TGTGCCAGCAGCCCGAATAGCGGGAGAAGCAATGAGCAGTTCTTC
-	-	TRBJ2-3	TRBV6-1	CASKYRDLATDTQYF	TGTGCCAGCAAGTACAGGGATTTGGCCACAGATACGCAGTATTTT
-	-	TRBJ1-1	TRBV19	CASSTLNTEAFF	TGTGCCAGTAGTACATTGAACACTGAAGCTTTCTTT
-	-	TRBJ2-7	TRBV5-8	CASSLDSGLYEQYF	TGTGCCAGCAGCTTGGATTCGGGACTCTACGAGCAGTACTTC
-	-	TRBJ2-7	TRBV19	CASSIQDNYEQYF	TGTGCCTCCAGTATTCAGGACAACTACGAGCAGTACTTC
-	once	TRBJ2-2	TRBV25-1	CASSEYITGELFF	TGTGCCAGCAGTGAATATATAACCGGGGAGCTGTTTTTT
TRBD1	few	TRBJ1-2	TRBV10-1	CASSDDRAYGYTF	TGCGCCAGCAGTGACGACAGGGCCTATGGCTACACCTTC
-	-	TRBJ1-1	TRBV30	CAWRRGFNTEAFF	TGTGCCTGGAGGCGGGGCTTTAATACTGAAGCTTTCTTT
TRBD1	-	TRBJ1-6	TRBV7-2	CASSTFRQGVSPLHF	TGTGCCAGCAGCACCTTCAGACAGGGGGTTTCACCCCTCCACTTT
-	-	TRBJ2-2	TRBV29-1	CSVYVGGGPTGELFF	TGCAGCGTTTATGTCGGGGGTGGGCCTACCGGGGAGCTGTTTTTT
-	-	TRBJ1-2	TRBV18	CASSGAYGYTF	TGTGCCAGCTCGGGGGCCTATGGCTACACCTTC
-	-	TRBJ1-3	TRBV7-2	CASSPSPVSGNTIYF	TGTGCCAGCAGCCCTAGCCCGGTTAGTGGAAACACCATATATTTT